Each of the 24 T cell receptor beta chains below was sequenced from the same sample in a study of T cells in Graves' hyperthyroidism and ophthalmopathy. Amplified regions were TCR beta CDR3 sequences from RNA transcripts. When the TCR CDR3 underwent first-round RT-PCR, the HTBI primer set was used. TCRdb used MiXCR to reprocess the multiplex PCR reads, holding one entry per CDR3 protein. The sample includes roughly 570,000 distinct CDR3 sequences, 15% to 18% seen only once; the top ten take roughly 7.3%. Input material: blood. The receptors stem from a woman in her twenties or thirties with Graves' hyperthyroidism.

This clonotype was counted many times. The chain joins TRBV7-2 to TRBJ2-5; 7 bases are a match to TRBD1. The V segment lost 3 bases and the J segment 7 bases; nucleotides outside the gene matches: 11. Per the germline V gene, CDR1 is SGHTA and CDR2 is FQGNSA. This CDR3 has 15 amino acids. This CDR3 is CASSFLRQGGLTQYF. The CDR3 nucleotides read TGTGCCAGCAGCTTCCTCCGACAGGGTGGGTTGACCCAGTACTTC.

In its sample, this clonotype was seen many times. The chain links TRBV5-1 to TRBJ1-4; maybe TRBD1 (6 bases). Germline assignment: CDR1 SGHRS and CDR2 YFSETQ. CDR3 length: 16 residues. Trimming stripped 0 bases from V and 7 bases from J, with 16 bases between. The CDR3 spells CASSLDGRGGGEKLFF. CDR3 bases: TGCGCCAGCAGCTTGGACGGACGTGGGGGCGGTGAAAAACTGTTTTTT. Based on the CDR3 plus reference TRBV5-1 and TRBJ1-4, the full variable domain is KAGVTQTPRYLIKTRGQQVTLSCSPISGHRSVSWYQQTPGQGLQFLFEYFSETQRNKGNFPGRFSGRQFSNSRSEMNVSTLELGDSALYLCASSLDGRGGGEKLFFGSGTQLSVL.

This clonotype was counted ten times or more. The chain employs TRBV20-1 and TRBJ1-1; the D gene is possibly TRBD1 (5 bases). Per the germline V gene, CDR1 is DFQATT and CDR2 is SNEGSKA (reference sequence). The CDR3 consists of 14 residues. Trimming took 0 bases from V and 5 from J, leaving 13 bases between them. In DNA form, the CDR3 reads TGCAGTGCTAGAGATCTCGGCAGGGTGACTGAAGCTTTCTTT. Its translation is CSARDLGRVTEAFF.

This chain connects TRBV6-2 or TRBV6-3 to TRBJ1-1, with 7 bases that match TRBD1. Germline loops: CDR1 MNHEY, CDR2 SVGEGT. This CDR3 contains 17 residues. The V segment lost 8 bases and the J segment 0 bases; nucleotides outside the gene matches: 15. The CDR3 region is CASGRDSGDLMNTEAFF. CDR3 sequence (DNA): TGTGCCAGCGGAAGGGACAGCGGTGACCTGATGAACACTGAAGCTTTCTTT.

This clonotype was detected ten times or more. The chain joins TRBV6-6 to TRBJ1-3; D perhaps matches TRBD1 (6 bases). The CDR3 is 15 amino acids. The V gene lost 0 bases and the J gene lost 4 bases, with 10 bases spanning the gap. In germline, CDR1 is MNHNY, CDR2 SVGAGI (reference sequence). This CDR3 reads CASSYSGAPGNTIYF. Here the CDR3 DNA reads TGTGCCAGCAGTTACTCGGGGGCGCCGGGAAACACCATATATTTT.

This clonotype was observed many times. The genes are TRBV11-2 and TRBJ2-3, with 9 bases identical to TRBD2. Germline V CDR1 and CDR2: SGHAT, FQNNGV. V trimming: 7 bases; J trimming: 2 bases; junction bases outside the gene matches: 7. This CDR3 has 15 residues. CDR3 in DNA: TGTGCCAGCACCTCCGGGACTAGCAACACAGATACGCAGTATTTT. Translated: CASTSGTSNTDTQYF.

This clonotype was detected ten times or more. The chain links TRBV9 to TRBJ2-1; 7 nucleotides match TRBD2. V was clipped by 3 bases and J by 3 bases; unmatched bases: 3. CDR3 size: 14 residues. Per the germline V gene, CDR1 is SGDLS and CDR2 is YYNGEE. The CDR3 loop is CASSARTSYNEQFF. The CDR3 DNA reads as TGTGCCAGCAGCGCCAGGACTAGCTACAATGAGCAGTTCTTC.

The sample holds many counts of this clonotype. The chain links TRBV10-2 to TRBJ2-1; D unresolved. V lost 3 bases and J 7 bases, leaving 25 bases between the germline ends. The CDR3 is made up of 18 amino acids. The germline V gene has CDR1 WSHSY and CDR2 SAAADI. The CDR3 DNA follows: TGCGCCAGCAGTGAACGCTCTAAAAGGGCTCGCCAGACGAATGAGCAGTTCTTC. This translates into CASSERSKRARQTNEQFF.

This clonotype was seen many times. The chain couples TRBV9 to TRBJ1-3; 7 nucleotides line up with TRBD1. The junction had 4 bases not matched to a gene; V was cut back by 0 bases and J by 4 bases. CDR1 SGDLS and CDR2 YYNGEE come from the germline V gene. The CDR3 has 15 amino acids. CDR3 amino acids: CASSVGGTAGNTIYF. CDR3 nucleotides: TGTGCCAGCAGCGTAGGCGGGACAGCCGGAAACACCATATATTTT.

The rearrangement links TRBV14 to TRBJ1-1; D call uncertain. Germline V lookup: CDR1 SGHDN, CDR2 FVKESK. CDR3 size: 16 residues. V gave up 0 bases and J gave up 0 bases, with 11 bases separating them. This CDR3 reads CASSQDLEALNTEAFF. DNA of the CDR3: TGTGCCAGCAGCCAAGATCTGGAGGCTTTGAACACTGAAGCTTTCTTT.

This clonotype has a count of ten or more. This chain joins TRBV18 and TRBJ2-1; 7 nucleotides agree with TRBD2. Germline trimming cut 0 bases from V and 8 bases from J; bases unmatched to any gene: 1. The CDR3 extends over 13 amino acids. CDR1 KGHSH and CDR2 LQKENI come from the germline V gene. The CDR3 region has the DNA TGTGCCAGCTCACCACCAACTAGCGATGAGCAGTTCTTC. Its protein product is CASSPPTSDEQFF.

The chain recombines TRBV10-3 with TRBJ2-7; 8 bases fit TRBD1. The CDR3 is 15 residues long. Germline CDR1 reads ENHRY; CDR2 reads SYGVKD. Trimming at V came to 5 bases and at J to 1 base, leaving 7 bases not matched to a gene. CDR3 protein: CAISPTTGASYEQYF. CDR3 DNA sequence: TGTGCCATCAGTCCAACGACAGGGGCTTCCTACGAGCAGTACTTC.

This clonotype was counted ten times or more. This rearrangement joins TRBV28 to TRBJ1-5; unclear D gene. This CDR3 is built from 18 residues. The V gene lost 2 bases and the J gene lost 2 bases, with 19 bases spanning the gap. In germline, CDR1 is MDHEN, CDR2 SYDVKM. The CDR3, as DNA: TGTGCCAGCAGTTTAACCGATCCCGCGCTTTTGGGCAATCAGCCCCAGCATTTT. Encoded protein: CASSLTDPALLGNQPQHF.

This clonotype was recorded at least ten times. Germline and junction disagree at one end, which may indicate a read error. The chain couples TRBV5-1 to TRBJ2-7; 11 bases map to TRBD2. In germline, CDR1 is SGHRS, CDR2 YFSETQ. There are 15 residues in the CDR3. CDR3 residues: CASSLGTSGSYEQYF. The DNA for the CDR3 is TGTGCCAGCAGCTTAGGGACTAGCGGATCCTACGAGCAGTACTTC.

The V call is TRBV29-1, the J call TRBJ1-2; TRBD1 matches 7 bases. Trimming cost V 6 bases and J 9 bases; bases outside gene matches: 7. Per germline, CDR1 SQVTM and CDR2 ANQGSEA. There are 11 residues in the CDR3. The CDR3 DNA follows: TGCAGCGTAGAGACAGGGTACAGCTACACCTTC. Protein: CSVETGYSYTF.

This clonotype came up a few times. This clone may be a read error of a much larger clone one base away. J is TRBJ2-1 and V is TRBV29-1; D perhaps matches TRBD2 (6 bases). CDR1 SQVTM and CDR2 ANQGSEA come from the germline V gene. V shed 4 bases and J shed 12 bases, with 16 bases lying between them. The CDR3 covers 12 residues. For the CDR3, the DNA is TGCAGCGTTGGTCTAGCGCTCACTGGGCAGTTCTTC. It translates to CSVGLALTGQFF.

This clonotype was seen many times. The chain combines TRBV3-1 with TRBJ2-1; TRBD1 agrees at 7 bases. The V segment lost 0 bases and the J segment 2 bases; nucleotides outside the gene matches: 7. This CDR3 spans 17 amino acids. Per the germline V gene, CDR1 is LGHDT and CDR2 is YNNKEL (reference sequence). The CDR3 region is CASSQDYRQGAYNEQFF. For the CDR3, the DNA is TGTGCCAGCAGCCAAGATTATCGGCAGGGGGCCTACAATGAGCAGTTCTTC.

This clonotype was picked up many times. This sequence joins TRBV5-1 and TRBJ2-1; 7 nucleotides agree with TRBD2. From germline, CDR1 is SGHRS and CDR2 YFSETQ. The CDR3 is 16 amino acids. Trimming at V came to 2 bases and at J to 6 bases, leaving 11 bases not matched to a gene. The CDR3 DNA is TGCGCCAGCAGCTTAAGCGGGACCCCTCCTACCAATGAGCAGTTCTTC. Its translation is CASSLSGTPPTNEQFF.

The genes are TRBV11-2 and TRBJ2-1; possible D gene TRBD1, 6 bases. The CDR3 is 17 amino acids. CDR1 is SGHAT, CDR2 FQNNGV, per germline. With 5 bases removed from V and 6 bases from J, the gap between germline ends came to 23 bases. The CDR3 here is CASSRGTGTGYGNEQFF. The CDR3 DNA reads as TGTGCCAGCAGCCGAGGAACAGGGACGGGGTATGGCAATGAGCAGTTCTTC.

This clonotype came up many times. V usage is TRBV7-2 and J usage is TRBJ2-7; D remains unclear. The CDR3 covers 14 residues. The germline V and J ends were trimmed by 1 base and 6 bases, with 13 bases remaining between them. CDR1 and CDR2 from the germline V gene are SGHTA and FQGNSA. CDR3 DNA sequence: TGTGCCAGCAGCTTAGGCGGTGGCACTGCCGAGCAGTACTTC. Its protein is CASSLGGGTAEQYF.

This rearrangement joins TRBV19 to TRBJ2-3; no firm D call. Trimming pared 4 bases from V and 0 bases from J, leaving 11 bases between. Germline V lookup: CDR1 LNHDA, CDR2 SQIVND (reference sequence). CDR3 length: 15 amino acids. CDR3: CASSNLRDSTDTQYF. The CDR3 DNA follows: TGTGCCAGTAGTAACCTCCGAGATAGCACAGATACGCAGTATTTT.

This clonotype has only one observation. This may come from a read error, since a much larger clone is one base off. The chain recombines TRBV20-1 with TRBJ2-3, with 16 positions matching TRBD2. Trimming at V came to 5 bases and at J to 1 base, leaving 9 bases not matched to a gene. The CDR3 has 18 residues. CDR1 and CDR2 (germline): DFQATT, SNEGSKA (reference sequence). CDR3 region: CSAGGTSGRGGGTDTQYF. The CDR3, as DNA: TGCAGTGCTGGGGGGACTAGCGGGAGGGGAGGTGGCACAGATACGCAGTATTTT.

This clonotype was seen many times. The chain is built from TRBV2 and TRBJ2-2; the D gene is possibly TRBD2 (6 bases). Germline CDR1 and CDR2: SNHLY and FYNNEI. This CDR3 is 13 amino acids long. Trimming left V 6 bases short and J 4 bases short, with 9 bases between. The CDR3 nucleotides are TGTGCCAGCAGGAGGGGAGGCACCGGGGAGCTGTTTTTT. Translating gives CASRRGGTGELFF. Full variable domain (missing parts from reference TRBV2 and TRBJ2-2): EPEVTQTPSHQVTQMGQEVILRCVPISNHLYFYWYRQILGQKVEFLVSFYNNEISEKSEIFDDQFSVERPDGSNFTLKIRSTKLEDSAMYFCASRRGGTGELFFGEGSRLTVL.

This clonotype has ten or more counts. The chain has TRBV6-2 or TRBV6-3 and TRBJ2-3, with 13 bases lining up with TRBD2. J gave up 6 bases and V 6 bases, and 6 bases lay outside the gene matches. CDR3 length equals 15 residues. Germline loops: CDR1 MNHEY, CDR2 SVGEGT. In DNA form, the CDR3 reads TGTGCCAGCAGCCTACTAGCGGGAGGGCGGGATACGCAGTATTTT. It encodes CASSLLAGGRDTQYF.